Listed here are 27 T cell receptor beta chains from one sample, sequenced in a study of blood T cell repertoires in COVID-19. Sequencing was performed with immunoSEQ multiplex PCR; in TCRdb, only in-frame clones are kept and a portion is missing. The sample carries 90,000 to 120,000 clones, about 80% recorded once. Sequences were obtained from peripheral blood. All receptors derive from a man aged 65 to 79 with acute or convalescent COVID-19.

This clone appeared a single time. This chain uses TRBV19 with TRBJ1-5, with D uncertain. Germline V gene sequence: CDR1 LNHDA, CDR2 SQIVND (reference sequence). This CDR3 has 14 residues. Trimming stripped 5 bases from V and 3 bases from J, with 11 bases between. The CDR3 DNA is TGTGCCAGTAGTCTACAGCATGACAATCAGCCCCAGCATTTT. It is translated as CASSLQHDNQPQHF.

The chain recombines TRBV12-5 with TRBJ1-5; 7 positions match TRBD1. This CDR3 spans 15 amino acids. V shed 1 base and J 6 bases; nucleotides not matched to a gene: 6. CDR1 and CDR2 (germline): LGHNT, FRNRAP. The CDR3 loop reads CASGLGETGAQPQHF. DNA for the CDR3: TGTGCTAGTGGTTTGGGGGAAACAGGGGCTCAGCCCCAGCATTTT.

The rearrangement links TRBV9 to TRBJ1-5; 8 bases map to TRBD1. The CDR3 extends over 19 amino acids. CDR1 SGDLS and CDR2 YYNGEE come from the germline V gene. With 5 bases clipped from V and 4 bases from J, the junction kept 20 bases outside the gene matches. CDR3 protein: CASRPIVPTRRGLNQPQHF. The CDR3 DNA reads as TGTGCCAGCAGACCTATAGTCCCGACGCGCAGGGGGCTAAATCAGCCCCAGCATTTT.

This clone showed up just once. CDR3: CASSFSGTGQAEAFF. In nucleotides, the CDR3 is TGTGCCAGCAGCTTTTCCGGGACAGGGCAGGCTGAAGCTTTCTTT. The chain carries TRBV11-2 and TRBJ1-1; TRBD1 matches at 9 bases. After removal of 3 bases from V and 6 bases from J, the junction contained 8 bases not matched to a gene. The CDR3 contains 15 residues. Germline V gene data show CDR1 as SGHAT and CDR2 as FQNNGV.

The CDR3 sequence is CASSQRRKLTGGSSYGYTF. The CDR3 nucleotides read TGTGCCAGCAGCCAGAGAAGAAAATTGACAGGGGGCTCTAGCTATGGCTACACCTTC. The chain uses TRBV3-1 (or the pseudogene TRBV3-2) and TRBJ1-2, with TRBD1 identical over 10 bases. The V gene end was trimmed by 3 bases and the J gene end by 4 bases; junction bases not matched to a gene: 17. CDR1 is LGHDT, CDR2 YNNKEL, per germline (reference sequence). The CDR3 runs 19 residues.

The chain couples TRBV5-1 to TRBJ2-7; possible D gene TRBD1, 6 bases. Germline V gene sequence: CDR1 SGHRS, CDR2 YFSETQ. The CDR3 is made up of 14 amino acids. Trimming pared 4 bases from V and 5 bases from J, leaving 16 bases between. This CDR3 reads CASSGTGSVDEQYF. CDR3 sequence (DNA): TGCGCCAGCAGCGGCACAGGGTCGGTCGACGAGCAGTACTTC.

This clone was observed a few times. V usage is TRBV19 and J usage is TRBJ1-5, with 10 bases aligning to TRBD1. This CDR3 has 16 residues. Germline loops: CDR1 LNHDA, CDR2 SQIVND (reference sequence). Trimming at V came to 5 bases and at J to 3 bases, leaving 7 bases not matched to a gene. Here the CDR3 DNA reads TGTGCCAGTAGTGGCGGACAGGGGGAATTCAATCAGCCCCAGCATTTT. It specifies CASSGGQGEFNQPQHF.

The chain couples TRBV11-2 to TRBJ1-5; 12 bases line up with TRBD1. The CDR3 totals 18 residues. With V trimmed by 3 bases and J by 3 bases, 9 bases remained unmatched. Germline V CDR1 and CDR2: SGHAT, FQNNGV. The CDR3 DNA reads as TGTGCCAGCAGCTTGGCCCCCGGGACAGGGGGCGTCAATCAGCCCCAGCATTTT. Protein: CASSLAPGTGGVNQPQHF.

The rearrangement links TRBV5-4 to TRBJ1-5; tentative D call: TRBD1 (5 bases). V lost 0 bases to trimming and J lost 4 bases, with 11 bases between them. This CDR3 comprises 15 residues. Germline V gene lookup returns CDR1 SGHNT and CDR2 YYREEE (reference sequence). CDR3 sequence: CASSLDGGLNQPQHF. CDR3 in DNA: TGTGCCAGCAGCTTGGACGGGGGGTTGAATCAGCCCCAGCATTTT.

The chain joins TRBV11-2 to TRBJ1-3; D ambiguous. Germline CDR1 reads SGHAT; CDR2 reads FQNNGV. V shed 0 bases and J shed 2 bases, with 8 bases lying between them. The CDR3 has 15 residues. The CDR3 DNA reads TGTGCCAGCAGCTTAGATGACTACACTGGAAACACCATATATTTT. It yields the protein CASSLDDYTGNTIYF.

CDR3 sequence reads: CASSSGQGWEKLFF. CDR3 DNA: TGTGCCAGCAGTTCGGGACAGGGTTGGGAAAAACTGTTTTTT. V gene TRBV2 combines with J gene TRBJ1-4; 9 bases are shared with TRBD1. This CDR3 spans 14 amino acids. Germline loops: CDR1 SNHLY, CDR2 FYNNEI. V trimming: 5 bases; J trimming: 8 bases; junction bases outside the gene matches: 6. Based on the CDR3 plus reference TRBV2 and TRBJ1-4, the full variable domain is EPEVTQTPSHQVTQMGQEVILRCVPISNHLYFYWYRQILGQKVEFLVSFYNNEISEKSEIFDDQFSVERPDGSNFTLKIRSTKLEDSAMYFCASSSGQGWEKLFFGSGTQLSVL.

V is TRBV18 and J is TRBJ2-7; 9 positions agree with TRBD1. There are 15 residues in the CDR3. V lost 2 bases, J lost 5 bases, and 7 bases stayed unmatched. The germline V gene has CDR1 KGHSH and CDR2 LQKENI. CDR3 coding DNA: TGTGCCAGCTCACCAAGAACGGGACAGGGCGACGAGCAGTACTTC. Amino acid sequence: CASSPRTGQGDEQYF.

The rearrangement joins TRBV11-2 to TRBJ2-2; D ambiguous. Germline values: CDR1 SGHAT, CDR2 FQNNGV. V was cut by 1 base and J by 1 base, with 4 bases left in between. The CDR3 consists of 14 residues. CDR3 nucleotides: TGTGCCAGCAGCTTAGCGCGGAACACCGGGGAGCTGTTTTTT. Translation gives CASSLARNTGELFF. The full variable domain, its missing parts supplied by reference TRBV11-2 and TRBJ2-2, is EAGVAQSPRYKIIEKRQSVAFWCNPISGHATLYWYQQILGQGPKLLIQFQNNGVVDDSQLPKDRFSAERLKGVDSTLKIQPAKLEDSAVYLCASSLARNTGELFFGEGSRLTVL.

This clone was detected once. The rearrangement joins TRBV3-1 (or the pseudogene TRBV3-2) to TRBJ1-1, with TRBD1 as a possible D gene (5 bases). CDR3 length equals 13 residues. Trimming removed 2 bases at V and 6 bases at J, with 10 bases between. From germline, CDR1 is LGHDT and CDR2 YNNKEL (reference sequence). CDR3 in DNA: TGTGCCAGCAGCCAAATCAGGGACTCTGAAGCTTTCTTT. Its protein product is CASSQIRDSEAFF.

The gene calls are TRBV5-1 and TRBJ2-1; tentatively, D is TRBD2 (6 bases). V was pared by 2 bases and J by 2 bases, with 11 bases between. CDR3 length: 15 residues. Germline CDR1 is SGHRS and CDR2 is YFSETQ. The CDR3 here is CASSFAGLTYNEQFF. The CDR3 region has the DNA TGCGCCAGCAGCTTTGCGGGATTGACCTACAATGAGCAGTTCTTC.

The chain links TRBV23-1 to TRBJ1-2, with 12 bases matching TRBD1. TRBV23-1 is sorted into the ORF group, with uncertain function. The length of the CDR3 is 20 residues. V dropped 0 bases and J dropped 6; count of bases not matched to a gene: 17. The CDR3 region has the DNA TGCGCCAGCAGTCAATCGAAAAAACCGGGACAGGGGGCTGGTGCGGATGGCTACACCTTC. Translating gives CASSQSKKPGQGAGADGYTF.

The V and J genes are TRBV3-1 (or the pseudogene TRBV3-2) and TRBJ2-3, with 7 bases fitting TRBD2. After removal of 1 base from V and 5 bases from J, the junction contained 0 bases not matched to a gene. Germline V gene sequence: CDR1 LGHDT, CDR2 YNNKEL (reference sequence). The CDR3 length is 13 residues. The CDR3 DNA is TGTGCCAGCAGCCAAGGGACTAGAGATACGCAGTATTTT. This codes for CASSQGTRDTQYF.

The rearrangement joins TRBV19 to TRBJ1-5; the match to TRBD1 covers 9 bases. This CDR3 is built from 14 residues. Germline V gene data show CDR1 as LNHDA and CDR2 as SQIVND (reference sequence). Trimming removed 6 bases from V and 7 bases from J; junction bases left unmatched: 7. Here the CDR3 reads CASSRGQGGQPQHF. CDR3 in DNA: TGTGCCAGTAGCCGGGGACAGGGTGGGCAGCCCCAGCATTTT.

The J gene is TRBJ1-2, the V gene TRBV29-1, with unresolved D. V was cut by 6 bases and J by 1 base, with 12 bases left in between. CDR3 length: 13 residues. Germline V gene lookup returns CDR1 SQVTM and CDR2 ANQGSEA. CDR3 sequence reads: CSVRNALNYGYTF. The CDR3 DNA is TGCAGCGTACGAAACGCGCTTAACTATGGCTACACCTTC.

This sequence joins TRBV19 and TRBJ2-3; 10 nucleotides match TRBD2. From germline, CDR1 is LNHDA and CDR2 SQIVND (reference sequence). The length of the CDR3 is 15 residues. The V segment lost 4 bases and the J segment 3 bases; nucleotides outside the gene matches: 4. CDR3 residues: CASSTPGLATDTQYF. The CDR3 nucleotides are TGTGCCAGTAGTACACCGGGACTAGCGACAGATACGCAGTATTTT. Full variable domain (rest looked up from reference TRBV19 and TRBJ2-3): DGGITQSPKYLFRKEGQNVTLSCEQNLNHDAMYWYRQDPGQGLRLIYYSQIVNDFQKGDIAEGYSVSREKKESFPLTVTSAQKNPTAFYLCASSTPGLATDTQYFGPGTRLTVL.

The V call is TRBV2, the J call TRBJ1-2; no clear D. In germline, CDR1 is SNHLY, CDR2 FYNNEI. There are 12 residues in the CDR3. Trimming pared 2 bases from V and 3 bases from J, leaving 4 bases between. CDR3 region: CASSELYYGYTF. CDR3 bases: TGTGCCAGCAGTGAACTTTACTATGGCTACACCTTC.

V and J are TRBV7-8 and TRBJ1-4, with D tentatively TRBD1 (6 bases). The CDR3 extends over 15 amino acids. V lost 5 bases and J lost 10, with 20 bases in between. Germline V gene data show CDR1 as SGHVS and CDR2 as FQNEAQ. The CDR3 loop is CASSMAGVEPGKLFF. The DNA for the CDR3 is TGTGCCAGCAGCATGGCAGGGGTAGAACCGGGAAAACTGTTTTTT.

The chain combines TRBV5-5 with TRBJ1-6; 8 bases agree with TRBD1. V dropped 4 bases and J dropped 0; count of bases not matched to a gene: 9. CDR3 length: 18 residues. The V gene's germline CDR1 is SGHKS and CDR2 YYEKEE (reference sequence). The CDR3 sequence is CASSGRTGIRSYNSPLHF. CDR3 nucleotide sequence: TGTGCCAGCAGCGGAAGGACAGGGATTCGCTCCTATAATTCACCCCTCCACTTT.

This rearrangement joins TRBV19 to TRBJ1-3, with unresolved D. The germline V and J ends were trimmed by 7 bases and 3 bases, with 19 bases remaining between them. Germline V lookup: CDR1 LNHDA, CDR2 SQIVND (reference sequence). The CDR3 is 16 amino acids. The CDR3 coding sequence is TGTGCCAGTACCGCGGGCAGTTTTACGGGTGGAAACACCATATATTTT. The encoded protein is CASTAGSFTGGNTIYF.

This chain uses TRBV5-6 with TRBJ1-2; D gene ambiguous. Germline V CDR1 and CDR2: SGHDT, YYEEEE. Trimming took 0 bases from V and 5 from J, leaving 8 bases between them. The CDR3 runs to 13 residues. The CDR3 is CASSLGRTYGYTF. The CDR3, as DNA: TGTGCCAGCAGCTTGGGGCGGACTTATGGCTACACCTTC.

The rearrangement links TRBV14 to TRBJ2-7; TRBD1 agrees at 9 bases. V lost 0 bases, J lost 4 bases, and 7 bases stayed unmatched. Germline lookup yields CDR1 SGHDN and CDR2 FVKESK. The CDR3 length is 16 residues. The CDR3 loop reads CASSQDSWTGVYEQYF. CDR3 nucleotide sequence: TGTGCCAGCAGCCAAGATTCGTGGACAGGGGTGTACGAGCAGTACTTC. Variable domain in full (rest from reference TRBV14 and TRBJ2-7): EAGVTQFPSHSVIEKGQTVTLRCDPISGHDNLYWYRRVMGKEIKFLLHFVKESKQDESGMPNNRFLAERTGGTYSTLKVQPAELEDSGVYFCASSQDSWTGVYEQYFGPGTRLTVT.

The chain carries TRBV10-2 and TRBJ2-7; 8 bases line up with TRBD2. This CDR3 region has 14 residues. Germline V gives CDR1 WSHSY, CDR2 SAAADI. V dropped 8 bases and J dropped 7; count of bases not matched to a gene: 13. CDR3 sequence reads: CASRGGPSSGEQYF. The CDR3 nucleotides read TGCGCCAGCCGGGGGGGGCCCTCCTCGGGGGAGCAGTACTTC.